The source of this T cell receptor beta chain is a study of sequential checkpoint blockade in melanoma. Study at large: DNA from around 90 pretreatment tumor samples underwent TCRβ immunosequencing. More than 20 patients had matched tumor biopsies before treatment and at week 13 after nivolumab or ipilimumab alone. Overall study results and limits: About 30 times likelier clinical benefit followed increased tumor T-cell fraction and clonality.

After removal of 5 bases from V and 8 bases from J, the junction contained 11 bases not matched to a gene. The CDR3 is made up of 14 amino acids. Germline V lookup: CDR1 SGHNT, CDR2 YENEEA. Treatment here: randomized to nivolumab then ipilimumab (arm A) or the reverse (arm B). This clone was seen repeatedly, ten times or more. Its specificity is not known. The repertoire was sequenced with immunoSEQ multiplex PCR; TCRdb's copy has only in-frame clones and lacks some. The sample yields a few thousand clones, 15% to 20% seen once. The source was tumor tissue (inferred from file names), collected from a patient given nivolumab and ipilimumab in sequence. The clonotype comes from a human donor with melanoma. This chain links TRBV11-3 with TRBJ1-2; TRBD1 matches at 7 bases. CDR3: CASSTPGQIWGYTF. In DNA, the CDR3 is TGTGCCAGCAGCACGCCGGGACAGATTTGGGGCTACACCTTC.